This passage covers 31 T cell receptor beta chains from one sample sequenced in a study of T cell changes during pregnancy in multiple sclerosis. This table comes from immunoSEQ multiplex PCR, and its TCRdb copy is limited to in-frame clones, with some not included. The profile shows under 80,000 clones, 80% to 95% of them singletons. Material: CD4+ T cells from peripheral blood mononuclear cells, obtained in the second trimester of pregnancy. These TCRs come from a female donor with multiple sclerosis, enrolled in a pregnancy study.

V usage is TRBV30 and J usage is TRBJ2-5; the match to TRBD2 covers 7 bases. CDR3 size: 14 residues. V lost 0 bases and J lost 2; bases outside the gene matches: 3. Germline V gene data show CDR1 as GTSNPN and CDR2 as SVGIG (reference sequence). CDR3 in DNA: TGTGCCTGGAGTGTGGGGGGGACTCAAGAGACCCAGTACTTC. It translates to CAWSVGGTQETQYF.

The J gene is TRBJ2-1, the V gene TRBV5-8, with TRBD1 identical over 9 bases. Looked up from germline, CDR1 is SGHTS and CDR2 is YDEGEE. Trimming cost V 4 bases and J 6 bases; bases outside gene matches: 5. The CDR3 runs to 14 residues. The CDR3 nucleotides read TGTGCCAGCAGCACCGGGACAGGGTCCAATGAGCAGTTCTTC. It yields the protein CASSTGTGSNEQFF.

This sequence joins TRBV6-1 and TRBJ2-3; TRBD2 agrees at 8 bases. Trimming cost V 2 bases and J 3 bases; bases outside gene matches: 1. The germline V gene has CDR1 MNHNS and CDR2 SASEGT. This CDR3 is 14 amino acids long. The CDR3 is CASSERLATDTQYF. The CDR3 DNA reads as TGTGCCAGCAGTGAACGACTAGCGACAGATACGCAGTATTTT.

The V gene is TRBV27, the J gene TRBJ2-3, with TRBD2 identical over 7 bases. J was trimmed by 5 bases and V by 2 bases; bases with no gene match: 4. Germline CDR1 and CDR2: MNHEY and SMNVEV (reference sequence). The CDR3 covers 14 residues. The CDR3 loop is CASSLSGGGDTQYF. For the CDR3, the DNA is TGTGCCAGCAGTTTAAGTGGGGGGGGAGATACGCAGTATTTT.

The CDR3: CASSLSARRIYEQYF. The CDR3 DNA follows: TGTGCCAGTAGTCTATCCGCCAGGAGGATCTACGAGCAGTACTTC. The chain links TRBV19 to TRBJ2-7; a weak D match, TRBD2 (5 bases). This CDR3 has 15 residues. The ends were cut back, 5 bases at V and 3 bases at J, with 17 bases in the middle. Germline CDR1 and CDR2: LNHDA and SQIVND (reference sequence).

V usage is TRBV19 and J usage is TRBJ1-5; 7 bases line up with TRBD1. CDR1 LNHDA and CDR2 SQIVND come from the germline V gene (reference sequence). V shed 7 bases, J shed 5 bases, and the junction held 14 bases outside the gene matches. The CDR3 spans 16 residues. The CDR3 here is CASTTKGQLLHQPQHF. The CDR3 DNA reads TGTGCCAGTACCACGAAGGGACAGCTACTACATCAGCCCCAGCATTTT.

The chain has TRBV5-1 and TRBJ2-7; D possibly corresponds to TRBD2 (5 bases). Germline V lookup: CDR1 SGHRS, CDR2 YFSETQ. V gave up 5 bases and J gave up 5 bases, with 17 bases separating them. The CDR3 runs to 14 residues. CDR3 loop: CASRRTDSPHEQYF. CDR3 coding DNA: TGCGCCAGCAGACGGACGGACTCCCCCCACGAGCAGTACTTC.

The chain carries TRBV6-6 and TRBJ1-6; 7 bases agree with TRBD1. The CDR3 totals 14 residues. The germline V gene has CDR1 MNHNY and CDR2 SVGAGI (reference sequence). Trimming cost V 8 bases and J 7 bases; bases outside gene matches: 8. CDR3 in DNA: TGTGCCAGCGTCAGGACAGGAGGAAATTCACCCCTCCACTTT. Protein: CASVRTGGNSPLHF.

The gene calls are TRBV7-2 and TRBJ2-2, with 7 bases that match TRBD2. The CDR3 has 15 amino acids. V lost 4 bases and J lost 6; bases outside the gene matches: 8. Germline-derived CDR1 and CDR2 are SGHTA and FQGNSA. The CDR3 reads CASSSAALASGELFF. CDR3 sequence (DNA): TGTGCCAGCAGCTCGGCCGCACTAGCGTCCGGGGAGCTGTTTTTT.

This chain uses TRBV7-2 with TRBJ2-7; 9 bases agree with TRBD1. CDR3 size: 13 residues. V shed 10 bases, J shed 6 bases, and the junction held 10 bases outside the gene matches. Germline V CDR1 and CDR2: SGHTA, FQGNSA. Here the CDR3 reads CATSRDRVREQYF. CDR3 coding DNA: TGTGCCACGAGCCGGGACAGGGTTCGCGAGCAGTACTTC.

The chain is built from TRBV19 and TRBJ2-1, with D perhaps TRBD2 (5 bases). The germline V and J ends were trimmed by 6 bases and 13 bases, with 13 bases remaining between them. This CDR3 is 11 amino acids long. Germline V gene sequence: CDR1 LNHDA, CDR2 SQIVND (reference sequence). The CDR3 coding sequence is TGTGCCAGTAGCCTGGACTTTCTTCAGTTCTTC. The encoded protein is CASSLDFLQFF.

The chain is built from TRBV6-5 and TRBJ2-2, with 8 bases matching TRBD1. J gave up 7 bases and V 3 bases, and 7 bases lay outside the gene matches. Per germline, CDR1 MNHEY and CDR2 SVGAGI. The CDR3 runs to 15 residues. The CDR3 DNA is TGTGCCAGCAGTTATTTCCAGGGGGCTAGCGGGGAGCTGTTTTTT. This translates into CASSYFQGASGELFF.

V usage is TRBV29-1 and J usage is TRBJ2-5, with a tentative D call TRBD2 (6 bases). V lost 2 bases and J lost 4, with 17 bases in between. Germline loops: CDR1 SQVTM, CDR2 ANQGSEA. The CDR3 is 15 residues long. CDR3 residues: CSVEPPGLRGETQYF. The CDR3 DNA follows: TGCAGCGTTGAACCCCCGGGACTGCGGGGAGAGACCCAGTACTTC.

J is TRBJ2-5 and V is TRBV6-6; D is possibly TRBD2 (5 bases). The germline CDR1 and CDR2 sequences are MNHNY and SVGAGI (reference sequence). V lost 2 bases to trimming and J lost 4 bases, with 14 bases between them. This CDR3 has 15 residues. DNA of the CDR3: TGTGCCAGCAGTTACGATCGGGGTTCGGGAGAGACCCAGTACTTC. Its translation: CASSYDRGSGETQYF.

This clone was recorded once. This chain links TRBV7-2 with TRBJ2-7; 9 positions agree with TRBD2. The germline V gene encodes CDR1 SGHTA and CDR2 FQGNSA. V was clipped by 5 bases and J by 2 bases; unmatched bases: 4. There are 14 residues in the CDR3. CDR3 residues: CASSISGGTYEQYF. CDR3 nucleotides: TGTGCCAGCAGCATTAGCGGGGGAACCTACGAGCAGTACTTC.

The chain carries TRBV27 and TRBJ2-7; possible D gene TRBD2, 5 bases. Trimming cost V 1 base and J 2 bases, with 9 bases left between them. Germline V lookup: CDR1 MNHEY, CDR2 SMNVEV (reference sequence). The CDR3 consists of 14 residues. CDR3 sequence: CASSLYEGTYEQYF. The CDR3 bases are TGTGCCAGCAGTTTATACGAGGGTACCTACGAGCAGTACTTC.

The gene calls are TRBV19 and TRBJ1-5; tentative D call: TRBD1 (6 bases). Deletions cut 6 bases from V and 7 bases from J, with 25 bases between. CDR3 length: 17 residues. Per the germline V gene, CDR1 is LNHDA and CDR2 is SQIVND (reference sequence). The CDR3 loop reads CASRKETRDTGYQPQHF. The DNA for the CDR3 is TGTGCCAGTAGAAAAGAGACCCGGGACACCGGGTACCAGCCCCAGCATTTT.

The V and J genes are TRBV7-7 and TRBJ2-2; 8 positions match TRBD2. J was trimmed by 4 bases and V by 2 bases; bases with no gene match: 9. Looked up from germline, CDR1 is SSHAT and CDR2 is FNYEAQ (reference sequence). CDR3 length equals 17 residues. This chain's CDR3 is CASSLTPGGPGTGELFF. The CDR3 bases are TGTGCCAGCAGCTTAACACCGGGGGGGCCGGGCACCGGGGAGCTGTTTTTT.

The CDR3 here is CARSFRTEDRYTIYF. The CDR3, as DNA: TGTGCCAGAAGCTTTCGCACAGAGGACAGGTACACCATATATTTT. This chain uses TRBV7-5 with TRBJ1-3; the table's D call, TRBD1, was not checked against the DNA. TRBV7-5 is an annotated pseudogene. The CDR3 is 15 amino acids.

The rearrangement joins TRBV7-3 to TRBJ1-1, with TRBD1 as a possible D gene (5 bases). The CDR3 sequence is 14 residues long. Trimming took off 2 bases at V and 3 bases at J, with 10 bases between the two ends. Looked up from germline, CDR1 is SGHTA and CDR2 is FQGTGA. For the CDR3, the DNA is TGTGCCAGCAGCTTAGGGGCGAAGGACACTGAAGCTTTCTTT. This codes for CASSLGAKDTEAFF.

This chain's CDR3 is CASRSPTGYNEQFF. The CDR3 DNA reads as TGTGCCAGCAGGTCCCCGACAGGTTACAATGAGCAGTTCTTC. This chain links TRBV2 with TRBJ2-1; D possibly corresponds to TRBD1 (6 bases). This CDR3 comprises 14 residues. Trimming left V 6 bases short and J 4 bases short, with 13 bases between. In germline, CDR1 is SNHLY, CDR2 FYNNEI.

This sequence joins TRBV6-6 and TRBJ2-7, with unresolved D. The CDR3 contains 11 residues. Germline lookup yields CDR1 MNHNY and CDR2 SVGAGI (reference sequence). V was pared by 8 bases and J by 4 bases, with 9 bases between. The CDR3 spells CASHSRYEQYF. As DNA, the CDR3 is TGTGCCAGCCACTCGAGATACGAGCAGTACTTC.

This chain uses TRBV19 with TRBJ2-7, with 8 bases identical to TRBD1. This CDR3 is 14 amino acids long. Trimming at V came to 6 bases and at J to 9 bases, leaving 13 bases not matched to a gene. Germline lookup yields CDR1 LNHDA and CDR2 SQIVND (reference sequence). Written as DNA, the CDR3 is TGTGCCAGTAGCCGTGGACAGGGTGCGGGACGGCAGTACTTC. It codes for CASSRGQGAGRQYF. Using reference TRBV19 and TRBJ2-7 for the parts outside the CDR3, the full variable domain is DGGITQSPKYLFRKEGQNVTLSCEQNLNHDAMYWYRQDPGQGLRLIYYSQIVNDFQKGDIAEGYSVSREKKESFPLTVTSAQKNPTAFYLCASSRGQGAGRQYFGPGTRLTVT.

This chain joins TRBV9 and TRBJ2-7; a possible D gene is TRBD2 (5 bases). CDR1 and CDR2 (germline): SGDLS, YYNGEE. The CDR3 covers 16 residues. Deletions cut 0 bases from V and 2 bases from J, with 15 bases between. CDR3 DNA sequence: TGTGCCAGCAGCGTAGATGATTCCCGAGGGACCTACGAGCAGTACTTC. Its translation is CASSVDDSRGTYEQYF.

The chain carries TRBV14 and TRBJ1-6; the D gene is possibly TRBD1 (5 bases). Per the germline V gene, CDR1 is SGHDN and CDR2 is FVKESK. V was clipped by 2 bases and J by 8 bases, with 10 bases between them. The CDR3 runs to 14 residues. The CDR3 spells CASSQLQGHSPLHF. Here the CDR3 DNA reads TGTGCCAGCAGCCAATTGCAGGGCCATTCACCCCTCCACTTT.

The chain uses TRBV7-3 and TRBJ2-1, with D possibly being TRBD1 (5 bases). The CDR3 consists of 13 residues. The V and J ends lost 2 bases and 8 bases respectively, with 10 bases between them. Germline V CDR1 and CDR2: SGHTA, FQGTGA. The CDR3 DNA is TGTGCCAGCAGCTTAGGGGCCCCTGATGAGCAGTTCTTC. Protein: CASSLGAPDEQFF.

V is TRBV28 and J is TRBJ2-7, with D possibly being TRBD1 (6 bases). CDR1 is MDHEN and CDR2 is SYDVKM in the germline V gene. The V gene lost 6 bases and the J gene lost 1 base, with 16 bases spanning the gap. This CDR3 is 15 amino acids long. The CDR3 region is CASRSGALGSYEQYF. CDR3 bases: TGTGCCAGCAGATCAGGGGCCCTAGGATCCTACGAGCAGTACTTC.

The chain couples TRBV7-2 to TRBJ2-3; possibly TRBD2 for D (6 bases). Germline CDR1 reads SGHTA; CDR2 reads FQGNSA. The V end lost 3 bases, the J end lost 8 bases, and 18 bases lay between the germline ends. CDR3 length equals 15 residues. The CDR3 region has the DNA TGTGCCAGCAGCTTTTTGGGACTGACGGAAAGTACGCAGTATTTT. Its translation is CASSFLGLTESTQYF. Complete variable domain (other parts from reference TRBV7-2 and TRBJ2-3): GAGVSQSPSNKVTEKGKDVELRCDPISGHTALYWYRQSLGQGLEFLIYFQGNSAPDKSGLPSDRFSAERTGGSVSTLTIQRTQQEDSAVYLCASSFLGLTESTQYFGPGTRLTVL.

This clone was seen only once. The rearrangement joins TRBV9 to TRBJ2-1; D not resolved. The CDR3 has 14 amino acids. Per germline, CDR1 SGDLS and CDR2 YYNGEE. Trimming pared 0 bases from V and 2 bases from J, leaving 6 bases between. The CDR3 region has the DNA TGTGCCAGCAGCGTAGGTGCAGCCTACAATGAGCAGTTCTTC. This sequence encodes CASSVGAAYNEQFF.

In this sample, this clone turned up once. At one end the junction does not follow the germline gene, possibly because of a read error. This chain links TRBV7-7 with TRBJ2-7, with 12 bases fitting TRBD1. There are 13 residues in the CDR3. Germline CDR1 reads SSHAT; CDR2 reads FNYEAQ (reference sequence). CDR3 DNA: TGTGCTAGCAGCCGGGACAGGGGGCTTGAGCAGTACTTC. It is translated as CASSRDRGLEQYF.

The V gene is TRBV28, the J gene TRBJ2-7, with 7 bases aligning to TRBD1. This CDR3 has 14 amino acids. Germline CDR1 and CDR2: MDHEN and SYDVKM. The trim removed 2 bases at V and 4 bases at J, leaving 5 bases unmatched. CDR3 DNA: TGTGCCAGCAGTTTACAGGGGGTGAAATACGAGCAGTACTTC. This codes for CASSLQGVKYEQYF.